The rows below give T cell receptor beta chains drawn from one sample of a study of vaccination effects on CD4 cells after COVID-19. TCRdb's table, derived via immunoSEQ multiplex PCR, lists solely in-frame clones and lacks some. The data hold about 28,000 clones, with about 62% observed a single time. These TCRs are of unknown antigen specificity. The specimen was CD4+ T cells from PBMCs cultured without peptide, collected before COVID-19 vaccination. The receptors originated from a human donor who received a COVID-19 vaccine. The CDR3 runs from the conserved cysteine through the conserved F or W.

TRBV20-1	TRBJ2-5	CSARTGETQYF
TRBV5-8	TRBJ2-2	CASSRTSGYIGELFF
TRBV2	TRBJ2-3	CASGRDHTDTQYF
TRBV5-5	TRBJ2-3	CASSQVSDTQYF
TRBV11-2	TRBJ2-7	CASSFVTSGSLQYF
TRBV5-1	TRBJ2-7	CASSLEGHTYEQYF
TRBV10-1	TRBJ2-1	CASSEMRGLPHLHNEQFF
TRBV14	TRBJ1-2	CASSQDPEGRPHGYTF
TRBV10-3	TRBJ1-1	CAIKGAMETEAFF
TRBV15	TRBJ1-2	CATSRERVGYGYTF
TRBV29-1	TRBJ2-5	CSVSRQGETQYF
TRBV30	TRBJ1-4	CASTGSGEKLFF
TRBV2	TRBJ1-1	CASIRQGNTEAFF
TRBV5-5	TRBJ2-1	CASSLASGTPMEQFF
TRBV6-5	TRBJ2-7	CASRAGRAYEQYF
TRBV10-1	TRBJ1-2	CASSDTYGYTF
TRBV24-1	TRBJ2-7	CATSESPGQGSPNEQYF
TRBV18	TRBJ2-1	CASSPGTSGGAIYNEQFF
TRBV5-1	TRBJ2-3	CASSLATGTTDTQYF
TRBV10-3	TRBJ2-7	CAISEETSGLNYEQYF
TRBV9	TRBJ1-1	CASSVEVRTEAFF
TRBV19	TRBJ2-5	CASSLTGGQETQYF
TRBV5-5	TRBJ2-3	CASSLEAGGLTDTQYF
TRBV18	TRBJ1-4	CASSPNPNEKLFF
TRBV5-1	TRBJ2-2	CASSLLLNTGELFF
TRBV7-2	TRBJ2-3	CASSPFGQGKDTQYF
TRBV6-5	TRBJ2-7	CASSWTSGEYEQYF
TRBV18	TRBJ2-1	CASSPPLRATSSYNEQFF
TRBV12-3/TRBV12-4	TRBJ2-4	CASSLTRSIQYF